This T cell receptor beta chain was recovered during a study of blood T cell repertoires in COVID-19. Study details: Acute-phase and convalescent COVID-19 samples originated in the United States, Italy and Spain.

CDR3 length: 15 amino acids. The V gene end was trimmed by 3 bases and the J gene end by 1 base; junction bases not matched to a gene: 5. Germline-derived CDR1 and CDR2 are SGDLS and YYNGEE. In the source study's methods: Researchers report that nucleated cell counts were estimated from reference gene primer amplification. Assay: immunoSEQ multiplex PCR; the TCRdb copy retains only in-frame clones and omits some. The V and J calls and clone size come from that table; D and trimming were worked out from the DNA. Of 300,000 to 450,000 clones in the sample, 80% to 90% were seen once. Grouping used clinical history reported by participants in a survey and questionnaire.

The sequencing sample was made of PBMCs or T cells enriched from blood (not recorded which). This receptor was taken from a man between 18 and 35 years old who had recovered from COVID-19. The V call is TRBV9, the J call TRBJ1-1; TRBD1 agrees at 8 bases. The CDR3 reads CASSAEDRANTEAFF. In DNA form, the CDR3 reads TGTGCCAGCAGCGCCGAGGACAGGGCGAACACTGAAGCTTTCTTT.